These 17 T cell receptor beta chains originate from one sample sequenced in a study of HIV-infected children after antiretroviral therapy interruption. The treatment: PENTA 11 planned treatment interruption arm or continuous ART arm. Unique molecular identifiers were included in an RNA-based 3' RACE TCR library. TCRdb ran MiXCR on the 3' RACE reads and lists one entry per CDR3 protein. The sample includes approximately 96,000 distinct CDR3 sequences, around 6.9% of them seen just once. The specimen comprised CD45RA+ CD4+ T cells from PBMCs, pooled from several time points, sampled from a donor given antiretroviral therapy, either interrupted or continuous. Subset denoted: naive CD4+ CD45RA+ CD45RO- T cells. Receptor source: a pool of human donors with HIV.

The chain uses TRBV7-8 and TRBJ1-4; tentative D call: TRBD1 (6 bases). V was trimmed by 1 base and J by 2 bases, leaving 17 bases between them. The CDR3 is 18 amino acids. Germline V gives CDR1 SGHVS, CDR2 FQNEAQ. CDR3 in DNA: TGTGCCAGCAGCTTAGGGCAGGGGATCCCCACGACTAATGAAAAACTGTTTTTT. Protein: CASSLGQGIPTTNEKLFF.

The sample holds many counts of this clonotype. The CDR3 DNA sequence: TGCAGTGCTAGAACCTTAGCTAAAGAAGAGACCCAGTACTTC. Its translation: CSARTLAKEETQYF. This rearrangement joins TRBV20-1 to TRBJ2-5; no definite D call. Germline-derived CDR1 and CDR2 are DFQATT and SNEGSKA (reference sequence). CDR3 length equals 14 residues. V was pared by 2 bases and J by 3 bases, with 13 bases between.

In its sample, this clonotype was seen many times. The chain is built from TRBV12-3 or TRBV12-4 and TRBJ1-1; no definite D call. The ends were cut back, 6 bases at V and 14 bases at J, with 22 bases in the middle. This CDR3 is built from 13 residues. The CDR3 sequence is CASSLRTNTEVFF. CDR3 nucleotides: TGTGCCAGCAGCTTAAGGACTAACACAGAAGTCTTCTTT.

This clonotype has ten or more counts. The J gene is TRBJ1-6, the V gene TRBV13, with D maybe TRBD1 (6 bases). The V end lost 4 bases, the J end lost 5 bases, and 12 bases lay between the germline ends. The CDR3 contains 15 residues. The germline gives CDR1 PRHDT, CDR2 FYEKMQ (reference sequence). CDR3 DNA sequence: TGTGCCAGCAGCTCTAGGACAGCCAATAATTCACCCCTCCACTTT. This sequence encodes CASSSRTANNSPLHF.

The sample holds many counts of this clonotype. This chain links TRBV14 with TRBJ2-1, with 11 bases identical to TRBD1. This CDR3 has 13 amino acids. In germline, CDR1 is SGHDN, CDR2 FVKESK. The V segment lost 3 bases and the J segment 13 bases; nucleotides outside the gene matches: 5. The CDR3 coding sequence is TGTGCCAGCAGCCAGGACAGGGGGCGCTTACAGTTCTTC. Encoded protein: CASSQDRGRLQFF.

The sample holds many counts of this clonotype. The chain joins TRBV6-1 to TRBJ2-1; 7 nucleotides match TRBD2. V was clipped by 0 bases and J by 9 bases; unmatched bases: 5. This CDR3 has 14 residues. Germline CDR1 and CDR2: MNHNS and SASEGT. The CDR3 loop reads CASSEAGGKGEQFF. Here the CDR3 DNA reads TGTGCCAGCAGTGAAGCGGGAGGGAAGGGTGAGCAGTTCTTC.

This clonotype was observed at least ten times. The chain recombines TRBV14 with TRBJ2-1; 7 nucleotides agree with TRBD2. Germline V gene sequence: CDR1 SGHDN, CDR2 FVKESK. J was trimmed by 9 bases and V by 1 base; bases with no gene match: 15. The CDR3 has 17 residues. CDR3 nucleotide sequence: TGTGCCAGCAGCCAAGGCGTCGGGACTATACGATTAAGTGAGCAGTTCTTC. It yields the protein CASSQGVGTIRLSEQFF.

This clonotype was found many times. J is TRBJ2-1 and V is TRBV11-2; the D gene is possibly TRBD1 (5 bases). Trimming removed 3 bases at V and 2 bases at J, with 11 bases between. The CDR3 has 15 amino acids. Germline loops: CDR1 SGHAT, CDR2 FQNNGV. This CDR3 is CASSFSMGPYNEQFF. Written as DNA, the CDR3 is TGTGCCAGCAGCTTTTCTATGGGGCCCTACAATGAGCAGTTCTTC.

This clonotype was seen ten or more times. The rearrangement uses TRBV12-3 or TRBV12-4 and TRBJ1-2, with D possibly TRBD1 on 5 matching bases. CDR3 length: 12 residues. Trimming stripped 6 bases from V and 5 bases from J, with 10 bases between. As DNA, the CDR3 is TGTGCCAGCAGCCGGGGGTCGTATGGCTACACCTTC. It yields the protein CASSRGSYGYTF.

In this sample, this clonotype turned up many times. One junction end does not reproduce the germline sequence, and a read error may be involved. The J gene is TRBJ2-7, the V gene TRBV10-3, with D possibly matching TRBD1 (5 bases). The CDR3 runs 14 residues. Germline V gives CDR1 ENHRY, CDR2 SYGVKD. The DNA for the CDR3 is TGTGCCAGCAGTGAAGAGACTGGGGCATATGAACAGTACTTC. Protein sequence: CASSEETGAYEQYF.

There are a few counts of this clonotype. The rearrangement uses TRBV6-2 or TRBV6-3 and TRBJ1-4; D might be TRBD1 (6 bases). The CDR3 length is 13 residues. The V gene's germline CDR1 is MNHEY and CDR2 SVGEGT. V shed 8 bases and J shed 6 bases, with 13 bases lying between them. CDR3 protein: CASAGEGDEKLFF. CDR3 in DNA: TGTGCCAGCGCGGGTGAGGGGGATGAAAAACTGTTTTTT.

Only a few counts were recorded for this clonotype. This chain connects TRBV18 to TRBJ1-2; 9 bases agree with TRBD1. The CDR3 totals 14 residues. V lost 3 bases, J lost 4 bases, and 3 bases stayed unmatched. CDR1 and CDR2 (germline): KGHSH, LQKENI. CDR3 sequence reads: CASSPTGGTYGYTF. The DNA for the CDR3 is TGTGCCAGCTCACCTACAGGGGGCACCTATGGCTACACCTTC.

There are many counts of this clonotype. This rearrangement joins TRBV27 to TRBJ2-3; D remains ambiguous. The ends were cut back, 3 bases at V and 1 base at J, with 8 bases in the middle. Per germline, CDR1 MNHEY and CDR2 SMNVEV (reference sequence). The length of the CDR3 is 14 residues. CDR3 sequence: CASSFGVGTDTQYF. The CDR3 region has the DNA TGTGCCAGCAGTTTTGGGGTCGGCACAGATACGCAGTATTTT.

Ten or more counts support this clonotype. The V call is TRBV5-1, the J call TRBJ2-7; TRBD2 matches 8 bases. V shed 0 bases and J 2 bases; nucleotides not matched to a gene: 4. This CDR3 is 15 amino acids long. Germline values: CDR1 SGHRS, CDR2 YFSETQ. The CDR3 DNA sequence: TGCGCCAGCAGCTTGGAAGCGGGGGTTGCCTACGAGCAGTACTTC. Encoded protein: CASSLEAGVAYEQYF.

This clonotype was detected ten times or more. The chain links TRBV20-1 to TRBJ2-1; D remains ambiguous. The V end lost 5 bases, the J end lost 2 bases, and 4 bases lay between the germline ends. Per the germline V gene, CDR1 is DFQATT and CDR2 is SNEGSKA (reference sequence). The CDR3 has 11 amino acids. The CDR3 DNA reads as TGCAGTGCTGGACCCTACAATGAGCAGTTCTTC. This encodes CSAGPYNEQFF.

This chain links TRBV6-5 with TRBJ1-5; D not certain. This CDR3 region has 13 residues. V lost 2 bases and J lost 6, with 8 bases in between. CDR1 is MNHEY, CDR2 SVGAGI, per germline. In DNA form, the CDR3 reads TGTGCCAGCAGTTACGGTGGGAGTCAGCCCCAGCATTTT. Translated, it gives CASSYGGSQPQHF.

The CDR3 loop reads CSVEGMSSGTSETQYF. The CDR3 bases are TGCAGCGTTGAAGGAATGAGTTCGGGAACGTCAGAGACCCAGTACTTC. The gene calls are TRBV29-1 and TRBJ2-5; D may be TRBD2 (5 bases). This CDR3 has 16 residues. Per germline, CDR1 SQVTM and CDR2 ANQGSEA. The ends were cut back, 1 base at V and 4 bases at J, with 19 bases in the middle.